The 30 T cell receptor beta chains below all came from one sample that was sequenced in a study of identical twins (dated by TCRdb to 2016 to 2017). Libraries came from 5' RACE. Instrument on record: Illumina HiSeq 2000. Starting from the raw public reads, TCRdb applied fastp trimming at Q25, assembled clones with MiXCR and retained in-frame beta chains. Rows matching on CDR3 protein sequence are summarized as one entry with the most common DNA and genes. The sample yields approximately 700,000 distinct CDR3 sequences; 5.5% to 7.5% were counted once. Around 1.7% of the sample is taken by the ten largest. The specimen was naive T cells sorted from blood. Explained via the paper, the cell subset or site label denotes: cells isolated with a human naive T-cell isolation kit. These receptors were obtained from a man aged 18 to 29 in good health.

This clonotype was detected ten times or more. CDR3 sequence (DNA): TGTGCCAGCAGTTCCCGGACAGGGGCCGCTTTCGCACGGGAGACCCAGTACTTC. The encoded protein is CASSSRTGAAFARETQYF. The chain recombines TRBV12-3 or TRBV12-4 with TRBJ2-5, with 9 bases identical to TRBD1. Losses at the gene ends were 4 bases for V and 5 bases for J; bases not matched to a gene: 17. The CDR3 is 18 residues long.

In this sample, this clonotype turned up a few times. The V and J genes are TRBV5-1 and TRBJ1-1; TRBD1 aligns across 7 bases. This CDR3 contains 15 residues. Trimming removed 0 bases from V and 1 base from J; junction bases left unmatched: 3. Germline lookup yields CDR1 SGHRS and CDR2 YFSETQ. The CDR3 loop is CASSLEGQRNTEAFF. Written as DNA, the CDR3 is TGCGCCAGCAGCTTGGAGGGACAGAGGAACACTGAAGCTTTCTTT.

This clonotype has only a few counts. The V call is TRBV6-1, the J call TRBJ2-7, with unresolved D. This CDR3 is built from 15 residues. Germline lookup yields CDR1 MNHNS and CDR2 SASEGT. Trimming pared 7 bases from V and 4 bases from J, leaving 20 bases between. The CDR3 DNA follows: TGTGCCAGCAATCGGGCCGCCGGCGACTTTTACGAGCAGTACGTC. As protein: CASNRAAGDFYEQYV.

Only a few counts were recorded for this clonotype. The chain has TRBV6-5 and TRBJ1-2; D is unclear. Trimming removed 2 bases from V and 4 bases from J, with 11 bases in between. There are 14 residues in the CDR3. From germline, CDR1 is MNHEY and CDR2 SVGAGI. CDR3 region: CASSYVQAGYGYTF. As DNA, the CDR3 is TGTGCCAGCAGTTACGTTCAGGCAGGCTATGGCTACACCTTC.

In its sample, this clonotype was seen a few times. The chain joins TRBV5-6 to TRBJ1-1, with D perhaps TRBD1 (6 bases). V lost 4 bases to trimming and J lost 10 bases, with 14 bases between them. The CDR3 loop spans 12 amino acids. Germline lookup yields CDR1 SGHDT and CDR2 YYEEEE. The CDR3 reads CASSLGQIGAFF. CDR3 nucleotide sequence: TGTGCCAGCAGCCTTGGACAGATTGGAGCTTTCTTT.

This clonotype has only a few counts. The chain couples TRBV21-1 to TRBJ2-1; TRBD2, the D gene given by the table, was not confirmed from the DNA. TRBV21-1 is recorded as a pseudogene. This CDR3 is built from 16 residues. This CDR3 is CASSTTSGRRYNEQFF. CDR3 nucleotides: TGTGCCAGCAGCACCACTAGCGGGAGAAGGTACAATGAGCAGTTCTTC.

The rearrangement uses TRBV11-2 and TRBJ2-5; tentatively, D is TRBD1 (6 bases). CDR1 is SGHAT, CDR2 FQNNGV, per germline. Trimming took 2 bases from V and 2 from J, leaving 18 bases between them. This CDR3 contains 17 residues. CDR3 sequence (DNA): TGTGCCAGCAGCTTAATTTCCGGGACACTAGGTCAAGAGACCCAGTACTTC. Translated: CASSLISGTLGQETQYF.

There are many counts of this clonotype. This chain uses TRBV20-1 with TRBJ2-2; D is uncertain. This CDR3 contains 15 residues. The germline CDR1 and CDR2 sequences are DFQATT and SNEGSKA (reference sequence). V lost 1 base, J lost 6 bases, and 15 bases lay in between. For the CDR3, the DNA is TGCAGTGCTAGAGGTTTGGGAAAGGATGCCGGGGAGCTGTTTTTT. It is translated as CSARGLGKDAGELFF.

At least ten counts were recorded for this clonotype. V usage is TRBV12-3 or TRBV12-4 and J usage is TRBJ2-2; no clear D gene. Trimming stripped 5 bases from V and 3 bases from J, with 4 bases between. This CDR3 is built from 12 residues. The chain's CDR3 is CASSTHTGELFF. The CDR3 nucleotides are TGTGCCAGCAGTACACACACCGGGGAGCTGTTTTTT.

This clonotype was seen ten or more times. The rearrangement joins TRBV7-6 to TRBJ2-5, with D maybe TRBD2 (6 bases). The CDR3 is 15 amino acids. Per the germline V gene, CDR1 is SGHVS and CDR2 is FNYEAQ. Trimming removed 3 bases at V and 0 bases at J, with 11 bases between. For the CDR3, the DNA is TGTGCCAGCAGCTTTTATACTAGCAACCAAGAGACCCAGTACTTC. Residues: CASSFYTSNQETQYF.

This clonotype was detected a few times. The chain is built from TRBV20-1 and TRBJ2-7, with 7 positions matching TRBD2. Looked up from germline, CDR1 is DFQATT and CDR2 is SNEGSKA (reference sequence). The CDR3 runs to 14 residues. The V gene end was trimmed by 5 bases and the J gene end by 3 bases; junction bases not matched to a gene: 10. The CDR3 loop reads CSAVGGGDDYEQYF. The CDR3 DNA reads as TGCAGTGCTGTGGGGGGAGGGGATGACTACGAGCAGTACTTC.

The sample holds a few counts of this clonotype. The chain is built from TRBV5-1 and TRBJ1-1; maybe TRBD1 (6 bases). Germline assignment: CDR1 SGHRS and CDR2 YFSETQ. The CDR3 length is 14 residues. V was trimmed by 3 bases and J by 8 bases, leaving 17 bases between them. The DNA for the CDR3 is TGCGCCAGCAGCTCCTCGGGGGGCGGAAGGGAAGCTTTCTTT. Translated, it gives CASSSSGGGREAFF.

This clonotype occurred a few times. The chain joins TRBV10-3 to TRBJ2-5; 8 bases match TRBD1. The CDR3 is made up of 13 amino acids. Germline CDR1 ENHRY, CDR2 SYGVKD. V trimming: 9 bases; J trimming: 1 base; junction bases outside the gene matches: 4. The CDR3 spells CAIRDRPQETQYF. DNA for the CDR3: TGTGCCATACGGGACAGGCCCCAAGAGACCCAGTACTTC.

In its sample, this clonotype was seen a few times. CDR3 sequence reads: CATSDPGASNYGYTF. CDR3 sequence (DNA): TGTGCCACCAGTGACCCGGGGGCCTCTAACTATGGCTACACCTTC. This chain connects TRBV24-1 to TRBJ1-2; D possibly corresponds to TRBD1 (6 bases). The CDR3 consists of 15 residues. CDR1 is KGHDR, CDR2 SFDVKD, per germline. The V end lost 4 bases, the J end lost 0 bases, and 11 bases lay between the germline ends.

This clonotype was picked up many times. V gene TRBV29-1 combines with J gene TRBJ2-1; TRBD1 matches at 10 bases. The CDR3 is 13 amino acids. V lost 7 bases and J lost 7; bases outside the gene matches: 7. Germline V lookup: CDR1 SQVTM, CDR2 ANQGSEA. The CDR3 nucleotides read TGCAGCGCCCGACAGGGGGCTCGGAATGAGCAGTTCTTC. Translating gives CSARQGARNEQFF.

This clonotype was detected ten times or more. The rearrangement joins TRBV12-3 or TRBV12-4 to TRBJ1-5, with D uncertain. The V and J ends lost 8 bases and 6 bases respectively, with 11 bases between them. CDR3 length: 12 amino acids. For the CDR3, the DNA is TGTGCCAGCGGGTCAAAGGGTCAGCCCCAGCATTTT. Amino acids: CASGSKGQPQHF.

The gene calls are TRBV5-1 and TRBJ2-1; D may be TRBD1 or TRBD2 (5 bases each). Germline V gene sequence: CDR1 SGHRS, CDR2 YFSETQ. The V and J ends lost 3 bases and 6 bases respectively, with 16 bases between them. The CDR3 is made up of 15 amino acids. CDR3 sequence: CASSYGDRTGNEQFF. The CDR3 DNA follows: TGCGCCAGCAGCTATGGGGACCGGACTGGCAATGAGCAGTTCTTC.

There are a few counts of this clonotype. V usage is TRBV12-3 or TRBV12-4 and J usage is TRBJ2-7, with 9 bases lining up with TRBD2. This CDR3 comprises 17 residues. The V gene end was trimmed by 8 bases and the J gene end by 3 bases; junction bases not matched to a gene: 17. The CDR3 spells CASSPGALAGKIYEQYV. CDR3 DNA sequence: TGTGCCAGCTCCCCAGGTGCGCTAGCGGGAAAAATCTACGAGCAGTACGTC.

This clonotype was recorded at least ten times. The rearrangement links TRBV4-2 to TRBJ2-7; TRBD1 aligns across 7 bases. J gave up 0 bases and V 2 bases, and 1 base lay outside the gene matches. Germline V lookup: CDR1 LGHNA, CDR2 YNFKEQ. The CDR3 has 14 amino acids. The CDR3, as DNA: TGTGCCAGCAGCCAACAGGGGGTCTCCTACGAGCAGTACTTC. As protein: CASSQQGVSYEQYF.

This clonotype was recorded at least ten times. This chain connects TRBV6-2 or TRBV6-3 to TRBJ1-3; D is uncertain. With 6 bases removed from V and 0 bases from J, the gap between germline ends came to 15 bases. The CDR3 loop spans 16 amino acids. The V gene's germline CDR1 is MNHEY and CDR2 SVGEGT. The CDR3 here is CASRGSGTSSGNTIYF. The DNA for the CDR3 is TGTGCCAGCAGAGGTTCGGGCACGAGCTCTGGAAACACCATATATTTT.

The rearrangement joins TRBV6-5 to TRBJ1-2, with a possible D match to TRBD1 (5 bases). This CDR3 contains 15 residues. V lost 4 bases and J lost 6, with 18 bases in between. The germline V gene has CDR1 MNHEY and CDR2 SVGAGI. The CDR3: CASSSIPSRANGYTF. The CDR3 DNA reads as TGTGCCAGCAGTTCTATCCCTTCCAGGGCCAATGGCTACACCTTC.

The chain employs TRBV3-1 and TRBJ2-3, with D perhaps matching TRBD2 (5 bases). V shed 1 base and J shed 5 bases, with 10 bases lying between them. Per the germline V gene, CDR1 is LGHDT and CDR2 is YNNKEL (reference sequence). The CDR3 is made up of 14 amino acids. CDR3 sequence reads: CASSQASAGDTQYF. The CDR3 bases are TGTGCCAGCAGCCAAGCCTCGGCGGGAGATACGCAGTATTTT.

This clonotype was counted many times. The chain couples TRBV20-1 to TRBJ2-3; the D call may be TRBD1 or TRBD2 (6 bases each). There are 15 residues in the CDR3. V lost 2 bases and J 1 base, leaving 13 bases between the germline ends. Germline V CDR1 and CDR2: DFQATT, SNEGSKA (reference sequence). CDR3 loop: CSARFRGLGTDTQYF. CDR3 DNA sequence: TGCAGTGCTAGATTCAGGGGACTTGGCACAGATACGCAGTATTTT.

This clonotype was seen many times. The rearrangement joins TRBV29-1 to TRBJ2-5; D is unclear. Trimming took 6 bases from V and 0 from J, leaving 14 bases between them. The CDR3 extends over 14 amino acids. Germline lookup yields CDR1 SQVTM and CDR2 ANQGSEA. The CDR3 here is CSVATGSNQETQYF. Here the CDR3 DNA reads TGCAGCGTAGCGACTGGATCAAACCAAGAGACCCAGTACTTC.

This clonotype was counted ten times or more. This chain joins TRBV4-3 and TRBJ1-3; 8 bases match TRBD1. This CDR3 has 16 amino acids. The germline V gene encodes CDR1 LGHNA and CDR2 YSLEER. V shed 4 bases, J shed 3 bases, and the junction held 8 bases outside the gene matches. CDR3 protein: CASSPSGTGFGNTIYF. CDR3 DNA sequence: TGCGCCAGCAGCCCGTCCGGGACAGGCTTTGGAAACACCATATATTTT.

This clonotype was seen a few times. The chain joins TRBV6-1 to TRBJ2-1; 8 bases map to TRBD2. V lost 1 base to trimming and J lost 6 bases; unmatched junction nucleotides: 5. Per germline, CDR1 MNHNS and CDR2 SASEGT. This CDR3 contains 15 residues. The CDR3 region is CASSEVAGGINEQFF. CDR3 nucleotides: TGTGCCAGCAGTGAAGTGGCGGGAGGTATCAATGAGCAGTTCTTC.

This clonotype showed up many times. V gene TRBV5-1 combines with J gene TRBJ1-1, with 9 bases identical to TRBD1. Germline lookup yields CDR1 SGHRS and CDR2 YFSETQ. The CDR3 loop spans 16 amino acids. V shed 5 bases, J shed 1 base, and the junction held 9 bases outside the gene matches. The CDR3 nucleotides read TGCGCCAGCAGGCGAACAGGGGGCTCTAGGAACACTGAAGCTTTCTTT. Encoded protein: CASRRTGGSRNTEAFF. The full variable domain, its missing parts supplied by reference TRBV5-1 and TRBJ1-1, is KAGVTQTPRYLIKTRGQQVTLSCSPISGHRSVSWYQQTPGQGLQFLFEYFSETQRNKGNFPGRFSGRQFSNSRSEMNVSTLELGDSALYLCASRRTGGSRNTEAFFGQGTRLTVV.

This clonotype was seen at least ten times. The chain carries TRBV4-2 and TRBJ2-5; D is perhaps TRBD2 (6 bases). Trimming removed 8 bases from V and 1 base from J, with 17 bases in between. This CDR3 is built from 15 residues. The germline gives CDR1 LGHNA, CDR2 YNFKEQ. Here the CDR3 reads CASQVDSGSQETQYF. In DNA, the CDR3 is TGTGCCAGCCAAGTGGATAGCGGAAGCCAAGAGACCCAGTACTTC.

This rearrangement joins TRBV6-5 to TRBJ1-5; no firm D call. Per the germline V gene, CDR1 is MNHEY and CDR2 is SVGAGI. This CDR3 has 13 residues. Deletions cut 4 bases from V and 4 bases from J, with 8 bases between. The DNA for the CDR3 is TGTGCCAGCAGTTTGATCCGGAATCAGCCCCAGCATTTT. Amino acid sequence: CASSLIRNQPQHF.

This clonotype appeared many times. CDR3 bases: TGCGCCAGCAGCTTGACGGGTCTATTCAATGAGCAGTTCTTC. It translates to CASSLTGLFNEQFF. The V and J genes are TRBV5-1 and TRBJ2-1; D call uncertain. V was pared by 1 base and J by 6 bases, with 11 bases between. The germline V gene has CDR1 SGHRS and CDR2 YFSETQ. The CDR3 sequence is 14 residues long.